These T cell receptor beta chains were read from a single sample in a study of blood T cells in healthy people across ages. TCRdb ran MiXCR on the 5' RACE reads and lists one entry per CDR3 protein. This table holds 650,000 to 1,000,000 distinct CDR3 sequences, around 45% found once. The sample was blood. Receptor source: a man older than 75 in good health. CDR3s include the opening cysteine and the closing phenylalanine or tryptophan. The D gene is left open where the match is weak. For some rows the clone size is stated as once, few or many, or as a class when expanded; others skip it.

cdr3_length clone_size d_call j_call v_call cdr3_aa cdr3_nt
14 many TRBD2 TRBJ2-5 TRBV20-1 CSVKTSGDVETQYF TGCAGTGTTAAGACTAGCGGAGACGTAGAGACCCAGTACTTC
12 few TRBD1 TRBJ2-4 TRBV29-1 CSVGDSKNIQYF TGCAGCGTCGGGGACAGCAAAAACATTCAGTACTTC
14 NA TRBD1 TRBJ1-1 TRBV18 CASSRQGYDTEAFF TGTGCCAGCTCACGACAGGGGTATGACACTGAAGCTTTCTTT
15 NA NA TRBJ2-3 TRBV10-1 CASSESPVHTDTQYF TGCGCCAGCAGTGAGTCTCCGGTCCACACAGATACGCAGTATTTT
15 few TRBD2 TRBJ2-1 TRBV20-1 CSASPGTSAYNEQFF TGCAGTGCTAGCCCCGGGACTAGCGCCTACAATGAGCAGTTCTTC
14 few TRBD2 TRBJ2-3 TRBV20-1 CSALTSGSTDTQYF TGCAGTGCTTTGACTAGCGGGAGCACAGATACGCAGTATTTT
13 few NA TRBJ2-7 TRBV20-1 CSARVDGPYEQYF TGCAGTGCTAGAGTTGACGGCCCCTACGAGCAGTACTTC
14 NA TRBD2 TRBJ2-1 TRBV9 CASSSGGTDNEQFF TGTGCCAGCAGCTCGGGGGGGACCGACAATGAGCAGTTCTTC
16 once NA TRBJ2-2 TRBV27 CASSLSRDLSLGELFF TGTGCCAGCAGTTTATCCCGGGACTTAAGCCTGGGGGAGCTGTTTTTT
11 NA NA TRBJ2-1 TRBV12-3/TRBV12-4 CASSPQAIQFF TGTGCCAGCAGCCCACAGGCGATTCAGTTCTTC
16 NA NA TRBJ2-2 TRBV24-1 CATSDFSRSGTGELFF TGTGCCACCAGTGATTTTTCTCGAAGCGGCACCGGGGAGCTGTTTTTT
13 NA NA TRBJ1-1 TRBV7-2 CASSLPSYTEAFF TGTGCCAGCAGCTTACCGTCTTACACTGAAGCTTTCTTT
13 NA NA TRBJ2-1 TRBV12-3/TRBV12-4 CASSFDPFGEQFF TGTGCCAGCAGTTTTGACCCGTTCGGTGAGCAGTTCTTC
15 NA NA TRBJ2-7 TRBV4-2 CASSQGGAESYEQYF TGTGCCAGCAGCCAAGGGGGGGCCGAATCCTACGAGCAGTACTTC
15 NA TRBD1 TRBJ2-7 TRBV28 CASSLMGQGSYEQYF TGTGCCAGCAGTTTAATGGGACAGGGGTCCTACGAGCAGTACTTC
15 NA TRBD1 TRBJ2-3 TRBV11-2 CASSPTGVKTDTQYF TGTGCCAGCAGCCCGACAGGGGTGAAGACAGATACGCAGTATTTT
14 NA TRBD1 TRBJ1-4 TRBV7-2 CASSFGTGNEKLFF TGTGCCAGCAGCTTTGGGACAGGGAATGAAAAACTGTTTTTT
13 few TRBD2 TRBJ2-7 TRBV29-1 CSVSWGLANEQYF TGCAGCGTTTCCTGGGGACTAGCGAACGAGCAGTACTTC
14 few NA TRBJ2-5 TRBV28 CASSFLGGRETQYF TGTGCCAGCAGTTTTTTGGGGGGACGAGAGACCCAGTACTTC
16 NA NA TRBJ2-1 TRBV5-1 CASSPGSGGAYNEQFF TGCGCCAGCAGCCCGGGGTCAGGCGGGGCCTACAATGAGCAGTTCTTC
16 few TRBD2 TRBJ2-3 TRBV7-3 CASARGLAGLGDTQYF TGTGCCAGCGCCCGGGGACTAGCGGGATTGGGTGATACGCAGTATTTT
15 NA TRBD1 TRBJ1-6 TRBV7-8 CASRSTAGGDSPLHF TGTGCCAGCAGATCAACCGCAGGGGGCGATTCACCCCTCCACTTT
17 NA TRBD1 TRBJ1-3 TRBV9 CASSVWDSGFSGNTIYF TGTGCCAGCAGCGTGTGGGACAGTGGATTCTCTGGAAACACCATATATTTT
10 NA TRBD1 TRBJ1-1 TRBV20-1 CSAQGDEAFF TGCAGTGCACAGGGGGATGAAGCTTTCTTT
16 NA TRBD1 TRBJ2-7 TRBV28 CASRTDRGPISYEQYF TGTGCCAGCAGAACCGACAGGGGGCCTATCTCCTACGAGCAGTACTTC